This TCR beta chain derives from a study of T cell responses to AZD1222 COVID-19 vaccine. General study results and limits: Per reports, nearly half of all spike-specific TCRs target regions that are unmutated in variants.

Repertoires were generated with immunoSEQ multiplex PCR, while TCRdb's copy carries only in-frame clones and drops some. The data show around 180,000 clones, 88% seen once. Turning to this clone: Its cognate antigen is unknown.

The sample was peripheral blood, taken on day 0 of AZD1222 vaccination. The source is an adult in good health.

As DNA, the CDR3 is TGTGCCAGCAGCCAAATTAGCGGGAGCTACACCAATGAGCAGTTCTTC. This gives the protein CASSQISGSYTNEQFF. This rearrangement joins TRBV4-2 to TRBJ2-1, with 9 bases identical to TRBD2. Germline assignment: CDR1 LGHNA and CDR2 YNFKEQ. The CDR3 consists of 16 residues. Unmatched junction bases numbered 8, after V lost 2 bases and J lost 6 bases.